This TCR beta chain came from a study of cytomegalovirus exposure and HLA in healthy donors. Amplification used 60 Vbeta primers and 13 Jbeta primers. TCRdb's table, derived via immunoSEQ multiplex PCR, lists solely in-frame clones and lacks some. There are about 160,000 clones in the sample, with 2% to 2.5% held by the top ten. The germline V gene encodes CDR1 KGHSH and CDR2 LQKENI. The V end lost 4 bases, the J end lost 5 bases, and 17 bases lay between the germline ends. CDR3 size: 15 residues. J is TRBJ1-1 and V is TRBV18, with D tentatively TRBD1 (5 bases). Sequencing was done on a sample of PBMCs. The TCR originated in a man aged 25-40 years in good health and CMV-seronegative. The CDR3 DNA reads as TGTGCCAGCTCACGCAGGGCAGGGCGGGATACTGAAGCTTTCTTT. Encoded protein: CASSRRAGRDTEAFF.